Only one count was recorded for the clone carrying this T cell receptor beta chain. The data derive from a study of blood T cell repertoires in COVID-19. In the study overall: Italy, Spain and the United States were the sources of the convalescent and acute COVID-19 samples. PBMCs, B-cell-depleted T cells, or T cells were the source of the cDNA or gDNA that made up the material.

Original methodology: Cell counts per sample came from amplifying reference gene primers. Generated by immunoSEQ multiplex PCR, the TCRdb table keeps only in-frame clones and is missing some. That table supplies the V and J calls and clone size; D and trimming were determined from the DNA. This sample yields tens of thousands of clones, of which around 89% are seen a single time; 1.5% to 2% belongs to the top ten. CDR3 size: 16 residues. The V gene's germline CDR1 is SGHRS and CDR2 YFSETQ. V was cut by 2 bases and J by 0 bases, with 14 bases left in between. This chain uses TRBV5-1 with TRBJ1-1, with D uncertain. Sequences were obtained from peripheral blood. This sequence was found in a man aged 55 to 70 with acute or convalescent COVID-19. The CDR3 loop is CASSFRPITMNTEAFF. CDR3 coding DNA: TGCGCCAGCAGCTTTCGTCCCATTACAATGAACACTGAAGCTTTCTTT.